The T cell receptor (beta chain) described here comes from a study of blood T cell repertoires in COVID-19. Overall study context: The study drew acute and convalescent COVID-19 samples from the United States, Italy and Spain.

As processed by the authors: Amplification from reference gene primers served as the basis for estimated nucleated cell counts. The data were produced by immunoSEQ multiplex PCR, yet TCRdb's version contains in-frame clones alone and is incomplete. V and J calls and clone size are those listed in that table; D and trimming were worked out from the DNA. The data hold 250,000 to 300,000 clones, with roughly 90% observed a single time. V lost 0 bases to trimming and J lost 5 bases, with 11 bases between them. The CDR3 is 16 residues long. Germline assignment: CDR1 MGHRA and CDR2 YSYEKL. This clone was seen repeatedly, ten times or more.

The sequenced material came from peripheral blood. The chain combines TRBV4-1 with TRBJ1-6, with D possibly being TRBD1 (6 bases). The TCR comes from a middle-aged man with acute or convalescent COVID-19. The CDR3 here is CASSQEGQPNNSPLHF. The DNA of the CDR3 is TGCGCCAGCAGCCAAGAAGGACAGCCGAATAATTCACCCCTCCACTTT.